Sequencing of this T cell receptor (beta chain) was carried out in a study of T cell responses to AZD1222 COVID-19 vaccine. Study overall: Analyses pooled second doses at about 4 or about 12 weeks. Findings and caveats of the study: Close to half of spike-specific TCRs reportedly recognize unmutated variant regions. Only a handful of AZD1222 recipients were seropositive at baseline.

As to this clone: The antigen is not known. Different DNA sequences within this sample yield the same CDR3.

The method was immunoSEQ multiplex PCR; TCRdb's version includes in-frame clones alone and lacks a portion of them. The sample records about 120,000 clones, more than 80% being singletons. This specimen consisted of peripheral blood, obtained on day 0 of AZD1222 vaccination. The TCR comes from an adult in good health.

In nucleotides, the CDR3 is TGTGCCAGCAGCTTCGGGACAGGGAGCACTGAAGCTTTCTTT. It is translated as CASSFGTGSTEAFF. The rearrangement links TRBV5-6 to TRBJ1-1, with TRBD1 identical over 9 bases. CDR3 length: 14 amino acids. The germline V gene encodes CDR1 SGHDT and CDR2 YYEEEE. Losses at the gene ends were 2 bases for V and 4 bases for J; bases not matched to a gene: 3.